This is a list of T cell receptor beta chains from one sample in a study of T cells in Graves' hyperthyroidism and ophthalmopathy. TCRdb re-derived calls from the multiplex PCR reads in MiXCR, one entry per CDR3 protein. This table holds approximately 600,000 distinct CDR3 sequences, over 12% found once. Sequenced sample: blood. Every receptor here comes from a woman in her 40s with Graves' ophthalmopathy. The CDR3 runs from the conserved cysteine through the conserved F or W. A D gene is named only where the DNA matches it firmly. Only part of the rows carry a size: once, few, many, or a class if the clone is expanded.

many	TRBJ1-1	TRBV29-1	-	TGCAGCGTTGAAGAGTTGGAGGCTGGAGCTTTCTTT	CSVEELEAGAFF
many	TRBJ2-7	TRBV6-2/TRBV6-3	-	TGTGCCAGCAGTCACTTTCCCGAGCAGTACTTC	CASSHFPEQYF
few	TRBJ2-7	TRBV29-1	-	TGCAGCGTCCGCAACAGGGCCCCCTACGAGCAGTACTTC	CSVRNRAPYEQYF
many	TRBJ2-7	TRBV12-3/TRBV12-4	TRBD1	TGTGCCAGCAGTTTAGGAGGACAGGGGGGCTCCTACGAGCAGTACTTC	CASSLGGQGGSYEQYF
many	TRBJ1-2	TRBV19	TRBD1	TGTGCCAGTAGATTAACGGGACAGACCTATGGCTACACCTTC	CASRLTGQTYGYTF
-	TRBJ2-5	TRBV28	-	TGTGCCAGCAGTCTAAGTAGCCTAGAGACCCAGTACTTC	CASSLSSLETQYF
many	TRBJ2-7	TRBV27	TRBD2	TGTGCCAGCAGTACTACTAGCGGGAGTTCCCACGAGCAGTACTTC	CASSTTSGSSHEQYF
few	TRBJ2-5	TRBV28	TRBD2	TGTGCCAGCAGTTTGACAGCTAGCGGGGGCCGGGAGACCCAGTACTTC	CASSLTASGGRETQYF
-	TRBJ2-2	TRBV7-3	TRBD2	TGTGCCAGCAGCTTACATAGCGGGAGCCTAGGCGGGGAGCTGTTTTTT	CASSLHSGSLGGELFF
many	TRBJ1-1	TRBV29-1	-	TGCAGCGTTGTGGAGGACCCGAACACTGAAGCTTTCTTT	CSVVEDPNTEAFF
many	TRBJ2-5	TRBV29-1	TRBD2	TGCAGCGTGACGGGACTAGCAGAAATTCAAGAGACCCAGTACTTC	CSVTGLAEIQETQYF
many	TRBJ2-7	TRBV7-2	-	TGTGCCAGCAGCTTAGTAGGGTCACACGAGCAGTACTTC	CASSLVGSHEQYF
many	TRBJ2-7	TRBV5-5	TRBD2	TGTGCCAGCAGCTTGATCAGCGGGGCGGCCTACGAGCAGTACTTC	CASSLISGAAYEQYF
-	TRBJ2-2	TRBV27	-	TGTGCCAGCAGTGTCCTCAGTGGGACCGGGGAGCTGTTTTTT	CASSVLSGTGELFF
few	TRBJ2-7	TRBV20-1	TRBD1	TGCAGTGCTAGAGACTACCGGGACAGGGGATACGAGCAGTACTTC	CSARDYRDRGYEQYF
many	TRBJ2-4	TRBV12-3/TRBV12-4	-	TGTGCCAGCAGTTTAGGGTCATATGAGAATCAGTACTTC	CASSLGSYENQYF
few	TRBJ2-7	TRBV6-1	TRBD2	TGTGCCAGCCAAGGGACTAGCGGAGCCTACGAGCAGTACTTC	CASQGTSGAYEQYF
many	TRBJ2-7	TRBV6-1	TRBD1	TGTGCCAGCAGCGGGGACAGGGCCTACGAGCAGTACTTC	CASSGDRAYEQYF
few	TRBJ2-2	TRBV11-2	-	TGTGCCAGCAGCTCGACGAGGGGATCGGGAACCGGGGAGCTGTTTTTT	CASSSTRGSGTGELFF
-	TRBJ2-7	TRBV7-9	TRBD1	TGTGCCAGCAGCTTAGGCGGGACAGGGGTCTACGAGCAGTACTTC	CASSLGGTGVYEQYF
many	TRBJ1-1	TRBV29-1	-	TGCAGCGTAAGAGGGCTGATGAACACTGAAGCTTTCTTT	CSVRGLMNTEAFF
-	TRBJ1-2	TRBV20-1	-	TGCAGTGCCCGAAGCAGCTATGGCTACACCTTC	CSARSSYGYTF
few	TRBJ2-5	TRBV20-1	-	TGCAGTGCTAGAGACCTAGGAGCTGAGACCCAGTACTTC	CSARDLGAETQYF
few	TRBJ1-2	TRBV12-3/TRBV12-4	-	TGTGCCAGCAGTTTTCGACAGAACGCTAACTATGGCTACACCTTC	CASSFRQNANYGYTF
-	TRBJ1-1	TRBV2	TRBD1	TGTGCCAGCAGAGAGGACAGGGGTAACACTGAAGCTTTCTTT	CASREDRGNTEAFF
many	TRBJ2-4	TRBV9	-	TGTGCCAGCAGCCCCCGTTCCGACATTCAGTACTTC	CASSPRSDIQYF
many	TRBJ1-1	TRBV6-1	-	TGTGCCACCGTGAACACTGAAGCTTTCTTT	CATVNTEAFF
many	TRBJ2-7	TRBV6-1	-	TGTGCCAGCAGTGAATGGTTCGAGCAGTACTTC	CASSEWFEQYF
-	TRBJ1-1	TRBV6-2/TRBV6-3	TRBD1	TGTGCCAGCAACCAGGGGGCCACTGAAGCTTTCTTT	CASNQGATEAFF
many	TRBJ1-5	TRBV20-1	-	TGCAGTGCTTTACCGGGGGGTGGCCAGCCCCAGCATTTT	CSALPGGGQPQHF
many	TRBJ1-5	TRBV6-1	-	TGTGCCAGCAGTGAAATGTCAGCCTCCGATAGCAATCAGCCCCAGCATTTT	CASSEMSASDSNQPQHF
many	TRBJ2-7	TRBV3-1	-	TGTGCCAGCAGCCCCGCCGGGCACCTGGGGGAGCAGTACTTC	CASSPAGHLGEQYF
many	TRBJ2-7	TRBV3-1	-	TGTGCCAGCAGCCAAGGGGCTAGCCCGACCTACGAGCAGTACTTC	CASSQGASPTYEQYF
many	TRBJ2-5	TRBV28	-	TGTGCCAGCACCTCTACGGAGAGCCGAGAGACCCAGTACTTC	CASTSTESRETQYF
-	TRBJ2-7	TRBV4-1	-	TGCGCCAGCAGCCAACCTCAGCAGGAGGGAACCTACGAGCAGTACTTC	CASSQPQQEGTYEQYF
-	TRBJ1-1	TRBV6-5	TRBD1	TGTGCTAGCAGTTACGGGACAGGGGGCACTGAAGCTTTCTTT	CASSYGTGGTEAFF
-	TRBJ1-5	TRBV12-3/TRBV12-4	-	TGTGCCAGCAGCGGGGGACCGCACAATCAGCCCCAGCATTTT	CASSGGPHNQPQHF
few	TRBJ1-3	TRBV28	-	TGTGCCAGCAGCTCAGGGAGCGCGGCCGGAAACACCATATATTTT	CASSSGSAAGNTIYF
many	TRBJ2-5	TRBV10-3	-	TGTGCCATCAGTGAGGGGGGGGGGGGCGACGAGACCCAGTACTTC	CAISEGGGGDETQYF
many	TRBJ2-5	TRBV11-3	TRBD1	TGTGCCAGCAGCGAGCAGGGGGAAAGAGAGACCCAGTACTTC	CASSEQGERETQYF
many	TRBJ1-3	TRBV20-1	TRBD1	TGCAGTGCTAGGGGGACAGGGGTGAACGGAAACACCATATATTTT	CSARGTGVNGNTIYF
many	TRBJ1-1	TRBV6-1	-	TGTGCCAGTACCTATAACTTGAACACTGAAGCTTTCTTT	CASTYNLNTEAFF
-	TRBJ2-7	TRBV6-1	TRBD1	TGTGCCAGCAGTAGATACAGGGGGTCCTACGAGCAGTACTTC	CASSRYRGSYEQYF
-	TRBJ2-7	TRBV27	-	TGTGCCAGCAGTTCGCATCCCACCATCCAGGAGCGTCCTGGCTCCTACGAGCAGTACTTC	CASSSHPTIQERPGSYEQYF
many	TRBJ2-7	TRBV5-1	TRBD2	TGCGCCAGCAGCTCCTTGCTAGCGGGGCCAGGCGAGCAGTACTTC	CASSSLLAGPGEQYF
-	TRBJ2-2	TRBV4-2	-	TGTGCCAGCAGCCAAGTTCTCAAGGGAACGGTCGGGGAGCTGTTTTTT	CASSQVLKGTVGELFF
many	TRBJ2-2	TRBV27	-	TGTGCCAGCTACTCCAGAGGGGAACTGAACACCGGGGAGCTGTTTTTT	CASYSRGELNTGELFF
many	TRBJ1-1	TRBV12-3/TRBV12-4	-	TGTGCCAGCAGTTTTTACGGGTGGGGGTCGACGGGGAACACTGAAGCTTTCTTT	CASSFYGWGSTGNTEAFF
few	TRBJ1-1	TRBV3-1	-	TGTGCCAGCAGCCAAACTGGACCGTACGAAGCTTTCTTT	CASSQTGPYEAFF
-	TRBJ1-2	TRBV3-1	-	TGTGCCAGCAGCCAACGCCCGACAGGCGCGGGGACCTTC	CASSQRPTGAGTF
few	TRBJ2-7	TRBV6-1	-	TGTGCCAGCAGCCCCGGGGGTAGCTATGGCTACGAGCAGTACTTC	CASSPGGSYGYEQYF
many	TRBJ1-2	TRBV28	-	TGTGCCAGCAGCTTGGTCGGGACACCCTCCTTC	CASSLVGTPSF
many	TRBJ1-1	TRBV12-3/TRBV12-4	-	TGTGCCAGCAGCGAAGGGTACCTAGACACTGAAGCTTTCTTT	CASSEGYLDTEAFF
many	TRBJ1-3	TRBV11-2	-	TGTGCCAGCAGCCCTCCCGGACACTACTCTGGAAACACCATATATTTT	CASSPPGHYSGNTIYF
many	TRBJ1-2	TRBV9	-	TGTGCCAGCAGCGCGACAGGAAGATTTGTACCCACCTTC	CASSATGRFVPTF
many	TRBJ2-5	TRBV2	TRBD2	TGTGCCAGCAGTGAAGTTACTAGCGGGAGTGGAGAGACCCAGTACTTC	CASSEVTSGSGETQYF
-	TRBJ2-5	TRBV12-3/TRBV12-4	-	TGTGCCAGCAGTTTAGACCTGATTGCAGAGACCCAGTACTTC	CASSLDLIAETQYF
many	TRBJ2-7	TRBV13	-	TGTGCCAGCAGCTTAGGTCCTAATGGGGAGCAGTACTTC	CASSLGPNGEQYF
many	TRBJ2-5	TRBV29-1	-	TGCAGCTCACAGGAGGACACGTACCAAGAGACCCAGTACTTC	CSSQEDTYQETQYF